The 9 T cell receptor beta chains below come from one sample, sequenced in a study of identical twins. TCRdb re-called the 5' RACE reads through MiXCR, storing one row per CDR3 protein. Among 350,000 to 600,000 distinct CDR3 sequences, approximately 15% were seen once, and the ten largest hold roughly 0.5%. These data were also reused for a study on yellow fever vaccine responses in identical twins.

The specimen was CD4+ T cells sorted from blood. The receptor source for this set is a woman aged 18-30 years in good health.

This clonotype showed up just a few times. The V and J genes are TRBV28 and TRBJ2-7; perhaps TRBD2 as D (6 bases). V lost 6 bases and J 0 bases, leaving 15 bases between the germline ends. The germline gives CDR1 MDHEN, CDR2 SYDVKM. The CDR3 contains 15 residues. DNA of the CDR3: TGTGCCAGCAGGCGGGCGGGGTCTAGCTCCTACGAGCAGTACTTC. This translates into CASRRAGSSSYEQYF.

V gene TRBV5-1 combines with J gene TRBJ2-5; D could derive from TRBD1 or TRBD2 (5 bases each). Germline V gene lookup returns CDR1 SGHRS and CDR2 YFSETQ. Deletions cut 3 bases from V and 4 bases from J, with 19 bases between. The CDR3 runs to 16 residues. As DNA, the CDR3 is TGCGCCAGCAGCTCCGGCCGTGAGGGGAAGGGAGAGACCCAGTACTTC. Protein sequence: CASSSGREGKGETQYF. The complete variable domain, with remaining parts taken from reference TRBV5-1 and TRBJ2-5, reads KAGVTQTPRYLIKTRGQQVTLSCSPISGHRSVSWYQQTPGQGLQFLFEYFSETQRNKGNFPGRFSGRQFSNSRSEMNVSTLELGDSALYLCASSSGREGKGETQYFGPGTRLLVL.

This clonotype was found a few times. This chain's CDR3 is CASSLGGTENTGELFF. The CDR3 DNA is TGTGCCAGCAGCTTAGGGGGGACAGAGAACACCGGGGAGCTGTTTTTT. This chain joins TRBV11-3 and TRBJ2-2; 7 nucleotides match TRBD1. The CDR3 runs 16 residues. V was clipped by 1 base and J by 1 base; unmatched bases: 3. Germline CDR1 and CDR2: SGHNT and YENEEA.

The chain employs TRBV28 and TRBJ2-2; TRBD2 aligns across 10 bases. The CDR3 loop spans 16 amino acids. The germline gives CDR1 MDHEN, CDR2 SYDVKM. The J segment lost 7 bases and the V segment lost 3 bases, leaving 8 bases of the junction unmatched. The CDR3 region is CASSLGAGGHDGELFF. In nucleotides, the CDR3 is TGTGCCAGCAGTTTGGGAGCGGGGGGGCATGACGGGGAGCTGTTTTTT.

The chain joins TRBV29-1 to TRBJ2-7; 7 bases map to TRBD1. This CDR3 has 12 amino acids. V lost 5 bases and J lost 0; bases outside the gene matches: 1. Germline-derived CDR1 and CDR2 are SQVTM and ANQGSEA. Written as DNA, the CDR3 is TGCAGCGTTAGACAGGGCTCCTACGAGCAGTACTTC. It is translated as CSVRQGSYEQYF.

This clonotype was seen many times. V gene TRBV5-1 combines with J gene TRBJ2-3, with TRBD2 as a possible D gene (5 bases). This CDR3 has 14 residues. Germline lookup yields CDR1 SGHRS and CDR2 YFSETQ. Trimming took 5 bases from V and 2 from J, leaving 12 bases between them. The CDR3 nucleotides are TGCGCCAGCAGGTCGGCGGGCACCACAGATACGCAGTATTTT. As protein: CASRSAGTTDTQYF.

This clonotype has at least ten counts. The rearrangement joins TRBV12-3 or TRBV12-4 to TRBJ2-2; D is uncertain. V dropped 0 bases and J dropped 7 bases, with 6 bases sitting between them. This CDR3 is built from 13 residues. As DNA, the CDR3 is TGTGCCAGCAGTTTAGCGCGGAGCGGGGAGCTGTTTTTT. Amino acid sequence: CASSLARSGELFF.

This clonotype was counted many times. J is TRBJ2-7 and V is TRBV3-1, with 8 bases aligning to TRBD1. Germline-derived CDR1 and CDR2 are LGHDT and YNNKEL (reference sequence). The CDR3 covers 14 residues. Trimming removed 4 bases from V and 3 bases from J; junction bases left unmatched: 5. The CDR3 region is CASSLGTGFYEQYF. The CDR3 DNA reads TGTGCCAGCAGCCTAGGGACAGGATTCTACGAGCAGTACTTC.

The sample holds one count of this clonotype. The chain employs TRBV9 and TRBJ2-1, with 9 bases aligning to TRBD2. Germline assignment: CDR1 SGDLS and CDR2 YYNGEE. The CDR3 length is 16 residues. The V segment lost 1 base and the J segment 9 bases; nucleotides outside the gene matches: 11. This chain's CDR3 is CASSVSSLAGGSEQFF. CDR3 coding DNA: TGTGCCAGCAGCGTATCATCCCTGGCGGGGGGGAGTGAGCAGTTCTTC.